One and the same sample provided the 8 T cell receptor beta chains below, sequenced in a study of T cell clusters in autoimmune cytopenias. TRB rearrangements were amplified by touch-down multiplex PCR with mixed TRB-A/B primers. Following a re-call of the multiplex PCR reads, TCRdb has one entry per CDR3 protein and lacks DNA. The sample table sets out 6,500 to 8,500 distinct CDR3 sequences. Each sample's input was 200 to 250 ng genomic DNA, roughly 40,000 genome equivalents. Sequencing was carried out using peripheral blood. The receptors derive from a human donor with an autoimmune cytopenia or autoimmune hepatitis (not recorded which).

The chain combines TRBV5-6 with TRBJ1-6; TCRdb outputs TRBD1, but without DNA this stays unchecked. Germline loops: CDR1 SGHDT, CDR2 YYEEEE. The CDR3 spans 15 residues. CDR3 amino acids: CASSSVGTGFSPLHF.

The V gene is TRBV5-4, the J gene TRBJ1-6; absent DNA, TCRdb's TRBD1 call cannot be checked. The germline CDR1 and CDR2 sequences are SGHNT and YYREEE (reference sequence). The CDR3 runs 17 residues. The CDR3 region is CASSLAVGQGYNSPLHF.

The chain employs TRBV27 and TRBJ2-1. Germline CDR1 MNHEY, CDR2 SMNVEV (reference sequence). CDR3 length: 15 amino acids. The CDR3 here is CASSLQRGPYNEQFF.

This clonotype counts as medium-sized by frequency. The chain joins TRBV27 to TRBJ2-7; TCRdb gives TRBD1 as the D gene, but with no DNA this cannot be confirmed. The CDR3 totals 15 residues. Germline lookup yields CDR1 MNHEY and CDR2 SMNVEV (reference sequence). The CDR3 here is CASSPGDTTSYEQYF.

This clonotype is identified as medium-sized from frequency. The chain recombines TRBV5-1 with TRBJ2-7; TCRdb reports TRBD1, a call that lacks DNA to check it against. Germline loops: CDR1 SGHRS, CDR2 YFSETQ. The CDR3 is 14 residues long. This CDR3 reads CASSLLWDSHEQYF.

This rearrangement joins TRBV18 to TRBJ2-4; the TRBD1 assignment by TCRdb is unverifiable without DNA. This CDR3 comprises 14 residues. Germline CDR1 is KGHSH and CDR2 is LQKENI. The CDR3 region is CASSPGTGGDIQYF.

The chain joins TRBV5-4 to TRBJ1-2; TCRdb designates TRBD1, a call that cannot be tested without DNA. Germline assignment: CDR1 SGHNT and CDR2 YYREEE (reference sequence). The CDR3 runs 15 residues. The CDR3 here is CATLPSGAGAYGYTF.

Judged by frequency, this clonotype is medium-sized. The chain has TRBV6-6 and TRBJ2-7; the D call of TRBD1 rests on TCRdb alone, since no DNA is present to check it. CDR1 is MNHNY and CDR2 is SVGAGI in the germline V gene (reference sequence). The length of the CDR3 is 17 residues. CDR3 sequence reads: CASSYAGTGARQYEQYF.